This TCR beta chain came from a study of blood T cells in healthy people across ages. The authors ran a second PCR of 7 to 11 cycles using a sample-barcoded 5' primer and a J-beta primer mix. One entry per CDR3 protein, called by TCRdb with MiXCR from the 5' RACE reads. The sample yields roughly 680,000 distinct CDR3 sequences, 45% to 50% seen once. This CDR3 contains 15 residues. Trimming at V came to 2 bases and at J to 2 bases, leaving 2 bases not matched to a gene. Germline lookup yields CDR1 MDHEN and CDR2 SYDVKM. This clonotype came up a few times. The genes are TRBV28 and TRBJ2-2, with 7 bases fitting TRBD2. The sequenced sample was blood. This TCR was sampled from a woman aged 60-75 years in good health. In DNA form, the CDR3 reads TGTGCCAGCAGTTTACGGGGGGATAACACCGGGGAGCTGTTTTTT. Its translation: CASSLRGDNTGELFF.